The 10 T cell receptor beta chains reported below all come from one sample, sequenced in a study of cytotoxic CD8 clonotypes in ibrutinib-treated CLL. Only in-frame clones appear in the TCRdb table, and some are missing; sequencing was by immunoSEQ multiplex PCR. The sample has about 68,000 clones, roughly two thirds seen once. The sample here was PBMCs, taken after 12 months of ibrutinib treatment. The source is a human donor with chronic lymphocytic leukemia.

The chain has TRBV6-1 and TRBJ1-1; D perhaps matches TRBD1 (5 bases). V was clipped by 2 bases and J by 0 bases, with 13 bases between them. CDR3 length: 16 residues. Per the germline V gene, CDR1 is MNHNS and CDR2 is SASEGT. The CDR3 nucleotides are TGTGCCAGCAGTGAATCCCCAGGGATAATGAACACTGAAGCTTTCTTT. Its translation: CASSESPGIMNTEAFF.

This clone was picked up a small number of times. V is TRBV10-3 and J is TRBJ1-6; no definite D call. The CDR3 is 14 residues long. Germline V gives CDR1 ENHRY, CDR2 SYGVKD. Trimming removed 1 base from V and 10 bases from J, with 11 bases in between. The CDR3 DNA reads TGTGCCATCAGTGAGTTGGCAGGATCATCACCCCTCCACTTT. Encoded protein: CAISELAGSSPLHF.

The gene calls are TRBV14 and TRBJ2-7; TRBD1 matches at 12 bases. CDR1 is SGHDN and CDR2 is FVKESK in the germline V gene. Losses at the gene ends were 4 bases for V and 2 bases for J; bases not matched to a gene: 12. The CDR3 totals 18 residues. This CDR3 is CASSLGTGGDSTTYEQYF. The DNA of the CDR3 is TGTGCCAGCAGCCTTGGGACAGGGGGCGACTCTACCACCTACGAGCAGTACTTC.

V is TRBV25-1 and J is TRBJ2-5, with D perhaps matching TRBD2 (6 bases). Trimming pared 5 bases from V and 5 bases from J, leaving 15 bases between. Germline loops: CDR1 MGHDK, CDR2 SYGVNS. The CDR3 has 14 amino acids. This CDR3 is CASSRGDPSETQYF. CDR3 sequence (DNA): TGTGCCAGCAGTCGCGGGGACCCCTCGGAGACCCAGTACTTC.

This clone showed up just a few times. V is TRBV6-5 and J is TRBJ1-6, with unresolved D. Trimming cost V 0 bases and J 10 bases, with 7 bases left between them. The CDR3 has 13 residues. Germline V gene data show CDR1 as MNHEY and CDR2 as SVGAGI. The CDR3 bases are TGTGCCAGCAGTTACTCTGACGTATCACCCCTCCACTTT. Protein: CASSYSDVSPLHF.

The V call is TRBV5-1, the J call TRBJ2-7; no reliable D call. This CDR3 has 14 residues. The V gene lost 2 bases and the J gene lost 0 bases, with 9 bases spanning the gap. The germline gives CDR1 SGHRS, CDR2 YFSETQ. DNA for the CDR3: TGCGCCAGCAGCTTCGATGGACCCTCCTACGAGCAGTACTTC. Translated, it gives CASSFDGPSYEQYF.

In this sample, this clone turned up a few times. This rearrangement joins TRBV9 to TRBJ2-3; D might be TRBD1 (6 bases). The germline CDR1 and CDR2 sequences are SGDLS and YYNGEE. This CDR3 is 13 amino acids long. Trimming took 5 bases from V and 0 from J, leaving 7 bases between them. CDR3 DNA sequence: TGTGCCAGCAGGCAGGGGAGCACAGATACGCAGTATTTT. Its protein is CASRQGSTDTQYF.

This rearrangement joins TRBV5-1 to TRBJ1-6; the match to TRBD1 covers 8 bases. The CDR3 spans 15 residues. Germline CDR1 is SGHRS and CDR2 is YFSETQ. The V segment lost 4 bases and the J segment 10 bases; nucleotides outside the gene matches: 10. The CDR3 DNA reads TGCGCCAGCAGCCCCTCGACAGGGGAAGGGTCACCCCTCCACTTT. Residues: CASSPSTGEGSPLHF. Complete variable domain (other parts from reference TRBV5-1 and TRBJ1-6): KAGVTQTPRYLIKTRGQQVTLSCSPISGHRSVSWYQQTPGQGLQFLFEYFSETQRNKGNFPGRFSGRQFSNSRSEMNVSTLELGDSALYLCASSPSTGEGSPLHFGNGTRLTVT.

The V and J genes are TRBV4-3 and TRBJ1-4, with 8 bases identical to TRBD1. The CDR3 spans 16 residues. CDR1 and CDR2 (germline): LGHNA, YSLEER. V was pared by 1 base and J by 4 bases, with 5 bases of the junction left unmatched. The CDR3 loop is CASSQAQGQGNEKLFF. CDR3 nucleotides: TGCGCCAGCAGCCAAGCCCAAGGACAGGGTAATGAAAAACTGTTTTTT.

This clone has more than one count but fewer than ten. J is TRBJ2-2 and V is TRBV30, with no clear D. This CDR3 is built from 14 residues. V was clipped by 6 bases and J by 5 bases, with 16 bases between them. Germline loops: CDR1 GTSNPN, CDR2 SVGIG (reference sequence). The DNA for the CDR3 is TGTGCCTGTCTAGGGCACTCCGGGACCGGGGAGCTGTTTTTT. It translates to CACLGHSGTGELFF.